The 21 T cell receptor beta chains given below trace back to one sample, sequenced in a study of T and B cells in COVID-19 patients. Blood genomic DNA input for TRB amplification was roughly 250-550 ng. TRB rearrangements were amplified by multiplex PCR with BIOMED2 TRB-A/B primers. TCRdb re-called the multiplex PCR reads through MiXCR, storing one row per CDR3 protein. The repertoire consists of fewer than 5,500 distinct CDR3 sequences, with under 30% occurring once and the leading ten covering 35% to 40%. The source material was blood. The source is a human donor with active COVID-19.

This clonotype is medium-sized in the sample. The V call is TRBV5-4, the J call TRBJ2-1; tentative D call: TRBD1 (6 bases). Trimming removed 3 bases at V and 9 bases at J, with 10 bases between. CDR1 is SGHNT and CDR2 is YYREEE in the germline V gene (reference sequence). There are 12 residues in the CDR3. The CDR3 DNA reads as TGTGCCAGCAGCTCATCAGGGGTTGAGCAGTTCTTC. Translated, it gives CASSSSGVEQFF.

The chain combines TRBV5-5 with TRBJ1-1; possible D gene TRBD1, 5 bases. The ends were cut back, 3 bases at V and 8 bases at J, with 11 bases in the middle. CDR1 SGHKS and CDR2 YYEKEE come from the germline V gene (reference sequence). The CDR3 has 12 residues. CDR3 region: CASSSRWDEAFF. DNA of the CDR3: TGTGCCAGCAGCTCCAGGTGGGACGAAGCTTTCTTT. Filled out from reference TRBV5-5 and TRBJ1-1, the complete variable domain reads DAGVTQSPTHLIKTRGQQVTLRCSPISGHKSVSWYQQVLGQGPQFIFQYYEKEERGRGNFPDRFSARQFPNYSSELNVNALLLGDSALYLCASSSRWDEAFFGQGTRLTVV.

This clonotype is medium-sized (0.01 to 0.1%). This rearrangement joins TRBV27 to TRBJ1-2; perhaps TRBD1 as D (5 bases). Germline loops: CDR1 MNHEY, CDR2 SMNVEV (reference sequence). This CDR3 has 13 residues. With 5 bases removed from V and 0 bases from J, the gap between germline ends came to 7 bases. The CDR3 DNA is TGTGCCAGCAGTAAGGGGACTAACTATGGCTACACCTTC. Its translation: CASSKGTNYGYTF.

By sample fraction, this clonotype is medium-sized. This chain links TRBV5-4 with TRBJ2-7; 13 bases agree with TRBD2. The CDR3 covers 16 residues. V lost 3 bases, J lost 5 bases, and 8 bases stayed unmatched. Germline V gene data show CDR1 as SGHNT and CDR2 as YYREEE (reference sequence). CDR3 bases: TGTGCCAGCAGCTCCCCCTGGACTAGCGGGAGAAACGAGCAGTACTTC. Encoded protein: CASSSPWTSGRNEQYF.

This clonotype is labeled medium-sized. The V and J genes are TRBV6-5 and TRBJ2-7; 9 bases align to TRBD2. CDR3 length equals 13 residues. The V gene's germline CDR1 is MNHEY and CDR2 SVGAGI. With 5 bases clipped from V and 7 bases from J, the junction kept 6 bases outside the gene matches. CDR3 sequence: CASSPRLAEEQYF. CDR3 DNA: TGTGCCAGCAGTCCGCGACTAGCGGAGGAGCAGTACTTC.

Details on this clonotype: With a much larger clone just one base away, this may be a read error. The chain combines TRBV19 with TRBJ1-1; no firm D call. The germline CDR1 and CDR2 sequences are LNHDA and SQIVND (reference sequence). This CDR3 comprises 12 residues. V dropped 7 bases and J dropped 10 bases, with 16 bases sitting between them. CDR3: CASITMAYGAFF. The CDR3 coding sequence is TGTGCCAGTATTACAATGGCCTATGGAGCTTTCTTT.

This clonotype has a handful of counts. V usage is TRBV11-2 and J usage is TRBJ1-2; 7 bases agree with TRBD1. Germline trimming cut 3 bases from V and 2 bases from J; bases unmatched to any gene: 3. The germline V gene encodes CDR1 SGHAT and CDR2 FQNNGV. CDR3 length: 14 residues. CDR3 loop: CASSFSRGNYGYTF. DNA of the CDR3: TGTGCCAGCAGCTTTTCCAGGGGGAACTATGGCTACACCTTC.

This chain links TRBV19 with TRBJ2-1; 13 bases are a match to TRBD2. The CDR3 runs 15 residues. Trimming cost V 10 bases and J 10 bases; bases outside gene matches: 13. CDR1 and CDR2 from the germline V gene are LNHDA and SQIVND (reference sequence). The CDR3: CATRELAGGPGEQFF. Here the CDR3 DNA reads TGTGCCACCAGGGAACTAGCGGGAGGGCCGGGGGAGCAGTTCTTC.

By sample share, this clonotype is large. The chain carries TRBV29-1 and TRBJ1-6, with D hard to call. V shed 1 base and J shed 8 bases, with 9 bases lying between them. Germline CDR1 reads SQVTM; CDR2 reads ANQGSEA. CDR3 size: 13 residues. For the CDR3, the DNA is TGCAGCGTTGAAGGGGGTGGGGATTCACCCCTCCACTTT. It yields the protein CSVEGGGDSPLHF.

The chain has TRBV28 and TRBJ1-6, with D perhaps TRBD1 (5 bases). V lost 8 bases and J 10 bases, leaving 12 bases between the germline ends. The germline V gene has CDR1 MDHEN and CDR2 SYDVKM. CDR3 length: 12 amino acids. CDR3: CASGQGWSPLHF. The DNA of the CDR3 is TGTGCCAGCGGACAAGGTTGGTCACCCCTCCACTTT.

This clonotype counts as medium-sized. The V and J genes are TRBV5-6 and TRBJ2-3, with TRBD1 matching over 7 bases. V was pared by 1 base and J by 5 bases, with 4 bases of the junction left unmatched. This CDR3 contains 14 residues. The germline gives CDR1 SGHDT, CDR2 YYEEEE. The CDR3 reads CASSLTRDRDTQYF. CDR3 sequence (DNA): TGTGCCAGCAGCTTGACCCGGGACAGAGATACGCAGTATTTT.

V is TRBV20-1 and J is TRBJ2-3; D remains unclear. This CDR3 has 15 amino acids. V gave up 3 bases and J gave up 0 bases, with 13 bases separating them. Germline CDR1 DFQATT, CDR2 SNEGSKA (reference sequence). CDR3 sequence: CSASKGTSSTDTQYF. For the CDR3, the DNA is TGCAGTGCTAGCAAGGGCACCTCTAGCACAGATACGCAGTATTTT.

The rearrangement links TRBV4-2 to TRBJ1-1, with a weak D call TRBD1 (5 bases). This CDR3 is built from 17 residues. V was clipped by 0 bases and J by 2 bases, with 16 bases between them. Germline V gene lookup returns CDR1 LGHNA and CDR2 YNFKEQ. The DNA for the CDR3 is TGTGCCAGCAGCCAAGATCCTTTCAGGGCTACAAACACTGAAGCTTTCTTT. This codes for CASSQDPFRATNTEAFF.

This clonotype was detected a few times. V usage is TRBV28 and J usage is TRBJ2-3; D may be TRBD2 (5 bases). The CDR3 covers 15 residues. The ends were cut back, 1 base at V and 0 bases at J, with 8 bases in the middle. CDR1 and CDR2 (germline): MDHEN, SYDVKM. CDR3 sequence reads: CASSLLGGSTDTQYF. In DNA form, the CDR3 reads TGTGCCAGCAGTTTATTGGGCGGGAGCACAGATACGCAGTATTTT.

By its share, this clonotype is medium-sized. The J gene is TRBJ2-1, the V gene TRBV19; TRBD2 aligns across 10 bases. CDR1 is LNHDA, CDR2 SQIVND, per germline (reference sequence). The CDR3 length is 15 residues. V was pared by 9 bases and J by 7 bases, with 12 bases of the junction left unmatched. The CDR3 coding sequence is TGTGCCAGCAGTCGGGGTAGCGGGAGGAAGAATGAGCAGTTCTTC. It specifies CASSRGSGRKNEQFF.

Comment on this clonotype: This sequence may be a read error, since a much larger clone differs from it by one base. The chain carries TRBV6-5 and TRBJ2-3, with unresolved D. Trimming took 2 bases from V and 2 from J, leaving 8 bases between them. The germline CDR1 and CDR2 sequences are MNHEY and SVGAGI. The CDR3 is made up of 14 amino acids. The CDR3 spells CASSYNFATDTQYF. For the CDR3, the DNA is TGTGCCAGCAGTTACAACTTCGCCACAGATACGCAGTATTTT.

This clonotype occurred a few times. The chain carries TRBV5-1 and TRBJ2-2, with D perhaps being TRBD1 or TRBD2 (7 bases each). The CDR3 covers 14 residues. The V gene's germline CDR1 is SGHRS and CDR2 YFSETQ. V gave up 3 bases and J gave up 5 bases, with 11 bases separating them. The DNA for the CDR3 is TGCGCCAGCAGCTCAGGGGGAGGGACCGGGGAGCTGTTTTTT. It specifies CASSSGGGTGELFF.

The chain combines TRBV7-9 with TRBJ1-2; no clear D. CDR3 length equals 11 residues. Per the germline V gene, CDR1 is SEHNR and CDR2 is FQNEAQ (reference sequence). Trimming shortened V by 5 bases and J by 7 bases, and 8 bases separated the two germline ends. DNA for the CDR3: TGTGCCAGCAGCCTTGACACTGGCTACACCTTC. It yields the protein CASSLDTGYTF.

Within the sample, this clonotype is medium-sized. The chain employs TRBV5-4 and TRBJ1-2; 7 bases align to TRBD1. Trimming removed 2 bases from V and 8 bases from J; junction bases left unmatched: 6. Germline V gene data show CDR1 as SGHNT and CDR2 as YYREEE (reference sequence). The CDR3 covers 13 residues. CDR3 sequence: CASSFNRGGGYTF. The CDR3 DNA reads as TGTGCCAGCAGCTTCAACAGGGGCGGGGGCTACACCTTC.

This clonotype was observed many times. This rearrangement joins TRBV12-3 or TRBV12-4 to TRBJ2-7; the D gene is possibly TRBD2 (5 bases). The CDR3 totals 11 residues. With 7 bases removed from V and 4 bases from J, the gap between germline ends came to 8 bases. CDR3 coding DNA: TGTGCCAGCACCCCGGGGTACGAGCAGTACTTC. This sequence encodes CASTPGYEQYF.

In this sample, this clonotype is medium-sized. This chain joins TRBV6-6 and TRBJ2-3; no clear D. CDR1 is MNHNY, CDR2 SVGAGI, per germline (reference sequence). V lost 0 bases and J lost 4, with 2 bases in between. This CDR3 has 12 residues. Here the CDR3 reads CASSYSSDTQYF. The CDR3 DNA reads TGTGCCAGCAGTTACTCGTCAGATACGCAGTATTTT.